This T cell receptor (beta chain) was recovered during a study of cytomegalovirus exposure and HLA in healthy donors. A word on this clone: Its antigen is currently unknown.

The CDR3 spans 19 residues. J gave up 3 bases and V 0 bases, and 14 bases lay outside the gene matches. From germline, CDR1 is LNHNV and CDR2 YYDKDF (reference sequence). Study outcomes and limitations: In a later analysis, parvovirus B19, influenza, CMV and Epstein-Barr virus appeared linked to several top co-occurrence clusters.

The PCR made use of 60 Vbeta and 13 Jbeta primers. The table came from immunoSEQ multiplex PCR; TCRdb's copy has only in-frame clones and leaves some out. This table holds a few hundred thousand clones, nearly 95% found once. This clonotype was sampled from a girl aged 2-10 years in good health and CMV-seronegative. Sequenced input: PBMCs. This sequence joins TRBV15 and TRBJ2-3; TRBD2 agrees at 8 bases. The CDR3 is CATSRDLALERGPTDTQYF. The CDR3 bases are TGTGCCACCAGCAGAGATCTCGCCCTCGAGCGGGGGCCTACAGATACGCAGTATTTT.